This TCR beta chain was profiled in a study of long-term antiretroviral therapy in people with HIV. The run of the v3.0 immunoSEQ assay was at survey level. Some clones are missing from TCRdb's copy, which holds only in-frame ones; the method was immunoSEQ multiplex PCR. The table has some 35,000 clones, approximately 95% seen once; the top ten hold 3.5% to 4.5%. The CDR3 loop spans 13 amino acids. The V and J ends lost 10 bases and 4 bases respectively, with 16 bases between them. In germline, CDR1 is SNHLY, CDR2 FYNNEI. The receptor comes from a woman in her 50s with HIV. Sequencing was performed on unsorted PBMCs, taken just over 5 years after starting antiretroviral therapy. V gene TRBV2 combines with J gene TRBJ1-2; a possible D gene is TRBD1 (6 bases). This chain's CDR3 is CATKKGVSYGYTF. DNA of the CDR3: TGTGCCACCAAGAAGGGGGTTAGCTATGGCTACACCTTC.